Following are 28 T cell receptor beta chains from one sample sequenced in a study of T cell repertoires in cytomegalovirus infection. TCRdb re-analysed the reads in MiXCR, keeping a single row per CDR3 protein. The sample includes some 500,000 distinct CDR3 sequences, 33% of them seen just once. The antigens these receptors bind are not known. This sample comprised cultured PBMCs, obtained from culture after CMV antigen stimulation. The source of these receptors is a human donor in good health (CMV status not recorded). Some clones in this sample may be carry-over from other donors' samples.

This clonotype turned up a few times. The V and J genes are TRBV7-2 and TRBJ1-3, with unresolved D. Germline CDR1 SGHTA, CDR2 FQGNSA. The CDR3 loop spans 17 amino acids. V lost 3 bases, J lost 0 bases, and 15 bases lay in between. The CDR3 is CASSFGEMTASGNTIYF. The CDR3 DNA sequence: TGTGCCAGCAGCTTCGGGGAAATGACGGCCTCTGGAAACACCATATATTTT.

The chain joins TRBV19 to TRBJ2-7, with TRBD2 as a possible D gene (5 bases). From germline, CDR1 is LNHDA and CDR2 SQIVND (reference sequence). V lost 5 bases to trimming and J lost 3 bases, with 11 bases between them. This CDR3 contains 13 residues. The CDR3 DNA reads as TGTGCCAGTAGTTTAGGGAGCGGCTACGAGCAGTACTTC. Translating it yields CASSLGSGYEQYF.

The sample holds a few counts of this clonotype. The V call is TRBV19, the J call TRBJ1-6; 7 bases are shared with TRBD1. Germline CDR1 is LNHDA and CDR2 is SQIVND (reference sequence). This CDR3 contains 15 residues. V lost 7 bases, J lost 8 bases, and 11 bases stayed unmatched. CDR3 sequence reads: CASTPRDRVHSPLHF. Here the CDR3 DNA reads TGTGCCAGTACTCCTCGAGACAGGGTCCATTCACCCCTCCACTTT.

The V gene is TRBV6-5, the J gene TRBJ2-2, with 7 bases aligning to TRBD2. The CDR3 extends over 16 amino acids. Germline V lookup: CDR1 MNHEY, CDR2 SVGAGI. After removal of 0 bases from V and 1 base from J, the junction contained 2 bases not matched to a gene. The CDR3 nucleotides are TGTGCCAGCAGTTACTCTCTAGCGGTGAACACCGGGGAGCTGTTTTTT. It yields the protein CASSYSLAVNTGELFF.

Only a few counts were recorded for this clonotype. The rearrangement uses TRBV12-3 or TRBV12-4 and TRBJ1-5; D not certain. The CDR3 sequence is 14 residues long. V lost 8 bases to trimming and J lost 0 bases, with 11 bases between them. The DNA of the CDR3 is TGTGCCAGCTCTCGGCAGGATAGCAATCAGCCCCAGCATTTT. It codes for CASSRQDSNQPQHF.

The sample holds a few counts of this clonotype. The chain combines TRBV6-4 with TRBJ1-1; D remains ambiguous. Deletions cut 0 bases from V and 5 bases from J, with 7 bases between. CDR1 is MRHNA and CDR2 is SNTAGT in the germline V gene. The CDR3 consists of 13 residues. DNA of the CDR3: TGTGCCAGCAGTGACTCTTACGGTACTGAAGCTTTCTTT. This encodes CASSDSYGTEAFF.

This sequence joins TRBV7-2 and TRBJ1-6; no definite D call. Per the germline V gene, CDR1 is SGHTA and CDR2 is FQGNSA. The CDR3 sequence is 14 residues long. Between the trimmed V and J ends, which lost 1 base and 5 bases, there was a span of 6 bases. CDR3 coding DNA: TGTGCCAGCAGCTTAGGGGCAGATAATTCACCCCTCCACTTT. Protein: CASSLGADNSPLHF.

Ten or more counts support this clonotype. The chain recombines TRBV11-3 with TRBJ1-3; D not resolved. This CDR3 is 16 amino acids long. V lost 3 bases, J lost 0 bases, and 12 bases lay in between. Per the germline V gene, CDR1 is SGHNT and CDR2 is YENEEA. CDR3 in DNA: TGTGCCAGCAGCTTTGAGACCGCGAGCTCTGGAAACACCATATATTTT. Translated, it gives CASSFETASSGNTIYF.

The rearrangement links TRBV6-1 to TRBJ2-5; D gene ambiguous. Germline lookup yields CDR1 MNHNS and CDR2 SASEGT. Trimming removed 6 bases at V and 4 bases at J, with 12 bases between. The CDR3 has 13 residues. CDR3 sequence: CASSRAPSETQYF. The DNA of the CDR3 is TGTGCCAGCAGCCGGGCCCCTTCAGAGACCCAGTACTTC.

The gene calls are TRBV19 and TRBJ1-1, with D possibly matching TRBD1 (5 bases). Deletions cut 5 bases from V and 6 bases from J, with 19 bases between. CDR1 LNHDA and CDR2 SQIVND come from the germline V gene (reference sequence). The CDR3 runs 15 residues. The CDR3 coding sequence is TGTGCCAGTAGTCTCAGGGACGGTTTAAGTGCTGAAGCTTTCTTT. It specifies CASSLRDGLSAEAFF.

This chain connects TRBV12-3 or TRBV12-4 to TRBJ2-5; 8 positions agree with TRBD2. Germline trimming cut 6 bases from V and 3 bases from J; bases unmatched to any gene: 0. CDR3 length equals 12 residues. The CDR3: CASRGLEETQYF. The CDR3 coding sequence is TGTGCCAGCAGGGGACTAGAAGAGACCCAGTACTTC.

This chain joins TRBV7-2 and TRBJ2-2; D call uncertain. Trimming took off 4 bases at V and 3 bases at J, with 6 bases between the two ends. CDR1 SGHTA and CDR2 FQGNSA come from the germline V gene. This CDR3 has 13 amino acids. The CDR3 bases are TGTGCCAGCAGCTCCCCTTACACCGGGGAGCTGTTTTTT. The encoded protein is CASSSPYTGELFF.

This clonotype was seen a handful of times. This rearrangement joins TRBV28 to TRBJ1-6, with 9 nucleotides matching TRBD1. The J segment lost 7 bases and the V segment lost 5 bases, leaving 15 bases of the junction unmatched. The CDR3 length is 18 residues. The V gene's germline CDR1 is MDHEN and CDR2 SYDVKM. The CDR3: CASSPRERDRERNSPLHF. The CDR3 coding sequence is TGTGCCAGCAGTCCCCGCGAGAGGGACAGGGAGCGGAATTCACCCCTCCACTTT.

This clonotype turned up a few times. This rearrangement joins TRBV9 to TRBJ2-3; 8 nucleotides match TRBD2. The CDR3 length is 16 residues. CDR1 and CDR2 (germline): SGDLS, YYNGEE. J gave up 2 bases and V 4 bases, and 9 bases lay outside the gene matches. Here the CDR3 DNA reads TGTGCCAGCAGCCCCCGTAGTAGCGGGACCACAGATACGCAGTATTTT. Its protein is CASSPRSSGTTDTQYF.

The chain employs TRBV6-1 and TRBJ2-2, with TRBD1 identical over 7 bases. Trimming took 6 bases from V and 4 from J; bases not matched to a gene: 5. Germline CDR1 and CDR2: MNHNS and SASEGT. The CDR3 consists of 14 residues. The CDR3 here is CASRGQVTTGELFF. CDR3 DNA sequence: TGTGCCAGCAGAGGACAGGTCACCACCGGGGAGCTGTTTTTT.

J is TRBJ2-7 and V is TRBV6-1, with 9 bases lining up with TRBD2. V gave up 6 bases and J gave up 2 bases; unmatched junction bases: 11. There are 16 residues in the CDR3. Germline-derived CDR1 and CDR2 are MNHNS and SASEGT. This CDR3 reads CASRPGLAGPPYEQYV. For the CDR3, the DNA is TGTGCCAGCAGACCCGGGCTAGCGGGACCCCCCTACGAGCAGTACGTC.

The CDR3 protein is CATSSGGSGNTIYF. As DNA, the CDR3 is TGTGCCACCAGCAGCGGCGGCTCTGGAAACACCATATATTTT. This rearrangement joins TRBV15 to TRBJ1-3; D gene unclear. This CDR3 comprises 14 residues. V was clipped by 3 bases and J by 0 bases, with 6 bases between them. CDR1 is LNHNV, CDR2 YYDKDF, per germline (reference sequence).

This clonotype turned up a few times. The chain recombines TRBV28 with TRBJ2-1; 10 nucleotides align to TRBD2. Unmatched junction bases numbered 3, after V lost 4 bases and J lost 9 bases. In germline, CDR1 is MDHEN, CDR2 SYDVKM. CDR3 length: 13 residues. The CDR3 DNA sequence: TGTGCCAGCAGTTCCCCTAGCGGGAGTGAGCAGTTCTTC. As protein: CASSSPSGSEQFF.

This clonotype has only a few counts. This chain joins TRBV27 and TRBJ1-2; D not certain. Germline assignment: CDR1 MNHEY and CDR2 SMNVEV (reference sequence). Between the trimmed V and J ends, which lost 4 bases and 0 bases, there was a span of 12 bases. CDR3 length equals 15 residues. The CDR3, as DNA: TGTGCCAGCAGTTCCACGTTGGTAGCTAACTATGGCTACACCTTC. It specifies CASSSTLVANYGYTF.

Remarks on this clonotype: A read error may explain this, as a much larger clone is one base away. This chain uses TRBV7-2 with TRBJ2-7, with TRBD2 matching 8 bases. The CDR3 contains 16 residues. Germline CDR1 reads SGHTA; CDR2 reads FQGNSA. V shed 7 bases and J 1 base; nucleotides not matched to a gene: 12. CDR3 bases: TGTGCCAGCACCCCAGGGTTCACTAGCGGATCCTACGAGCAGTACTTC. Translating gives CASTPGFTSGSYEQYF.

V gene TRBV28 combines with J gene TRBJ1-5; maybe TRBD1 (5 bases). This CDR3 contains 14 residues. Trimming took 2 bases from V and 5 from J, leaving 10 bases between them. Germline assignment: CDR1 MDHEN and CDR2 SYDVKM. The CDR3 is CASSLTQGYQPQHF. The DNA for the CDR3 is TGTGCCAGCAGTTTAACCCAGGGATATCAGCCCCAGCATTTT.

This clonotype was seen repeatedly, ten times or more. V gene TRBV7-2 combines with J gene TRBJ1-4, with a possible D match to TRBD1 (5 bases). Trimming left V 6 bases short and J 8 bases short, with 16 bases between. The CDR3 totals 14 residues. Looked up from germline, CDR1 is SGHTA and CDR2 is FQGNSA. The DNA for the CDR3 is TGTGCCAGCAGGTCCGTGGGGGATGGCGAAAAACTGTTTTTT. Protein product: CASRSVGDGEKLFF.

The V gene is TRBV29-1, the J gene TRBJ1-5, with D perhaps matching TRBD1 (5 bases). Germline CDR1 and CDR2: SQVTM and ANQGSEA. Trimming cost V 8 bases and J 9 bases, with 23 bases left between them. The CDR3 has 14 residues. The CDR3 DNA reads as TGCAGCCCCCCCAAGACAGATTCGGAGAGGCCCCAGCATTTT. This encodes CSPPKTDSERPQHF.

Ten or more counts support this clonotype. The chain couples TRBV7-2 to TRBJ2-7; D might be TRBD2 (6 bases). In germline, CDR1 is SGHTA, CDR2 FQGNSA. The CDR3 is made up of 15 amino acids. V lost 1 base to trimming and J lost 6 bases, with 16 bases between them. CDR3 in amino acids: CASSLDGGTPREQYF. The CDR3 coding sequence is TGTGCCAGCAGCTTAGACGGCGGGACCCCACGCGAGCAGTACTTC.

The chain uses TRBV5-1 and TRBJ1-2, with TRBD1 matching 12 bases. This CDR3 has 15 residues. Trimming at V came to 4 bases and at J to 6 bases, leaving 7 bases not matched to a gene. Germline-derived CDR1 and CDR2 are SGHRS and YFSETQ. The CDR3 region is CASSLSGTGGDGYTF. For the CDR3, the DNA is TGCGCCAGCAGCCTTTCCGGGACAGGGGGCGATGGCTACACCTTC.

The CDR3, as DNA: TGTGCCAGCAGTCCCACCGAAACTAGCGTAAGGGCCGGGGAGCTGTTTTTT. Protein product: CASSPTETSVRAGELFF. This chain links TRBV27 with TRBJ2-2; TRBD2 matches 7 bases. The germline V gene encodes CDR1 MNHEY and CDR2 SMNVEV (reference sequence). The CDR3 spans 17 residues. Trimming at V came to 5 bases and at J to 6 bases, leaving 15 bases not matched to a gene.

This clonotype was seen only a few times. The chain carries TRBV24-1 and TRBJ2-2; TRBD1 matches 9 bases. The J segment lost 0 bases and the V segment lost 6 bases, leaving 7 bases of the junction unmatched. The CDR3 extends over 17 amino acids. Germline V CDR1 and CDR2: KGHDR, SFDVKD. The CDR3 DNA is TGTGCCACCAGTTCTACAGGGGGCCGAGCGAACACCGGGGAGCTGTTTTTT. Translation gives CATSSTGGRANTGELFF.

This clonotype was counted between two and nine times. V and J are TRBV28 and TRBJ2-3, with D maybe TRBD1 (5 bases). Germline V lookup: CDR1 MDHEN, CDR2 SYDVKM. CDR3 length: 16 amino acids. V dropped 5 bases and J dropped 2 bases, with 17 bases sitting between them. The CDR3 here is CASSGADGDNTDTQYF. The CDR3 DNA reads as TGTGCCAGCAGTGGGGCTGATGGGGATAACACAGATACGCAGTATTTT.